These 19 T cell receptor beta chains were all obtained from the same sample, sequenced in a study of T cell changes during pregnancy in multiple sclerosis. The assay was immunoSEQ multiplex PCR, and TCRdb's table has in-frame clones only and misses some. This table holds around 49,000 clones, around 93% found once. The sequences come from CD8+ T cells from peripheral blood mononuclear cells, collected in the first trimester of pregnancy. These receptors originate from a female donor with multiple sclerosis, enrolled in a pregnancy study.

CDR3 loop: CASSEGEAGELFF. The CDR3, as DNA: TGTGCCAGCAGTGAAGGGGAGGCCGGGGAGCTGTTTTTT. This chain links TRBV2 with TRBJ2-2; a possible D gene is TRBD2 (6 bases). The CDR3 length is 13 residues. Germline CDR1 and CDR2: SNHLY and FYNNEI. V lost 1 base, J lost 6 bases, and 6 bases lay in between.

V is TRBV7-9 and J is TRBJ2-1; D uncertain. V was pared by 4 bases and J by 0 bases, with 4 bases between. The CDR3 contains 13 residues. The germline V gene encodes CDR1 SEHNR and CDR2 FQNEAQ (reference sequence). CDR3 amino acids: CASSSRSYNEQFF. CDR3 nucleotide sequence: TGTGCCAGCAGCTCCCGCTCCTACAATGAGCAGTTCTTC.

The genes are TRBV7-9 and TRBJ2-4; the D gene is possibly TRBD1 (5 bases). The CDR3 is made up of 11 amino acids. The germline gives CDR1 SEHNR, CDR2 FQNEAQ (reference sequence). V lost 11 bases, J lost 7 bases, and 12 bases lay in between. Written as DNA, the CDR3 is TGTGCCTACGACTCAGGGAACATTCAGTACTTC. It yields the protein CAYDSGNIQYF.

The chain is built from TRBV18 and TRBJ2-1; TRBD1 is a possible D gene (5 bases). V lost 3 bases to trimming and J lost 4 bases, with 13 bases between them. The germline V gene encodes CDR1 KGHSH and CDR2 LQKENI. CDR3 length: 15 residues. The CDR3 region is CASSPTTELYNEQFF. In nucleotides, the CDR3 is TGTGCCAGCTCACCGACGACAGAGCTTTACAATGAGCAGTTCTTC.

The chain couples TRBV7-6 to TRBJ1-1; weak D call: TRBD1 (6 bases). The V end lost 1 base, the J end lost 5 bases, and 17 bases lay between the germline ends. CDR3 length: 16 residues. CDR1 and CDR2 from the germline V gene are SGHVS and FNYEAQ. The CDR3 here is CASSLGRGARGTEAFF. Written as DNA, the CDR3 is TGTGCCAGCAGCTTAGGACGGGGGGCGAGGGGAACTGAAGCTTTCTTT.

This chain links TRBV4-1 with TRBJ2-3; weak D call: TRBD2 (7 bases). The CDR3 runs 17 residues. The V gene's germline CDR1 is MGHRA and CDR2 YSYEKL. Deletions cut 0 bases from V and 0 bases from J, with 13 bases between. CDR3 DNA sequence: TGCGCCAGCAGCCAAGAGGGGGGGGGCGGAAGCACAGATACGCAGTATTTT. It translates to CASSQEGGGGSTDTQYF.

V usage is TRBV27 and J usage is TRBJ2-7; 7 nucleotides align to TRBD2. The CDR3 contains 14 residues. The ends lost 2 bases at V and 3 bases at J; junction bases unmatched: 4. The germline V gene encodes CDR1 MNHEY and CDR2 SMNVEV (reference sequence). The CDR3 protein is CASSLGSGYYEQYF. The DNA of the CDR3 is TGTGCCAGCAGTTTAGGTAGCGGGTACTACGAGCAGTACTTC.

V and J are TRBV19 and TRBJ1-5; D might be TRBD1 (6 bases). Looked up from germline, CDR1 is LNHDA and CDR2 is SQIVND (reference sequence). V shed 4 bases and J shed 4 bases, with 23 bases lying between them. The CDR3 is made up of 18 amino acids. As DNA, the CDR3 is TGTGCCAGTAGTACGGAACAGGGCCTGGGCCGTTGGAATCAGCCCCAGCATTTT. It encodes CASSTEQGLGRWNQPQHF.

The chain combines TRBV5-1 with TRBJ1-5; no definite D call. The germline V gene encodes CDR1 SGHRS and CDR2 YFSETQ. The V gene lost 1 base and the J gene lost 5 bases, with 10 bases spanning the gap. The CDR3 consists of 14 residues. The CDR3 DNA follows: TGCGCCAGCAGCTTGAACGGCGGTGATCAGCCCCAGCATTTT. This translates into CASSLNGGDQPQHF.

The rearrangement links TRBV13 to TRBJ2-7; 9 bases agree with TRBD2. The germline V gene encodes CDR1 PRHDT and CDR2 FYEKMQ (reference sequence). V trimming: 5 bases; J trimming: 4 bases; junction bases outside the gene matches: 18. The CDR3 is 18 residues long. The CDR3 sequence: CASSLKYRWTSEPYEQYF. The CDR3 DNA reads TGTGCCAGCAGCCTAAAATACCGGTGGACTAGCGAACCTTACGAGCAGTACTTC.

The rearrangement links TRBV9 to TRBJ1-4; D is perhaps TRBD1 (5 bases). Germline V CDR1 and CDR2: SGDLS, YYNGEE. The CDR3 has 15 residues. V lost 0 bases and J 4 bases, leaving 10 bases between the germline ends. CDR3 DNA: TGTGCCAGCAGCGTAGGGGGCAGCCTTAATGAAAAACTGTTTTTT. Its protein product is CASSVGGSLNEKLFF.

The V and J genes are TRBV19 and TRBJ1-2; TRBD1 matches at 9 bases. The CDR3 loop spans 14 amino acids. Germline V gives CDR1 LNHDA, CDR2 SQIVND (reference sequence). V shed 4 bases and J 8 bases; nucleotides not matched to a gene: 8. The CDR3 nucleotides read TGTGCCAGTAGTAGGACAGGGGTTCTTGAGGGCTACACCTTC. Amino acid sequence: CASSRTGVLEGYTF.

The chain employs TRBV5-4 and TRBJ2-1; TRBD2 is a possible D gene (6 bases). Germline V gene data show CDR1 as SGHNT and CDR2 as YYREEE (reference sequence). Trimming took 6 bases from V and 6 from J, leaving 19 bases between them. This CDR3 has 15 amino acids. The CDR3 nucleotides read TGTGCCAGCACCCCGGAGGGGAGAGGGCGCAATGAGCAGTTCTTC. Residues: CASTPEGRGRNEQFF.

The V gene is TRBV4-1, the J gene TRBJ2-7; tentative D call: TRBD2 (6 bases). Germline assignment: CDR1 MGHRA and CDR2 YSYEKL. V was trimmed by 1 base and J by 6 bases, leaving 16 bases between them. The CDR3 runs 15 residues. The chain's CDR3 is CASSQVAGRSGEQYF. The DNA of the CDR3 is TGCGCCAGCAGCCAAGTGGCTGGGAGGTCCGGCGAGCAGTACTTC.

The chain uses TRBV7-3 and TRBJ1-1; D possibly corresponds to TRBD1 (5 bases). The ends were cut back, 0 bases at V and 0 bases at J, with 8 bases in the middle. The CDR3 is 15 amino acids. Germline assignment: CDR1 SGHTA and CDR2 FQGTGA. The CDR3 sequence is CASSLTQGMNTEAFF. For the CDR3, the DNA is TGTGCCAGCAGCTTAACGCAGGGCATGAACACTGAAGCTTTCTTT.

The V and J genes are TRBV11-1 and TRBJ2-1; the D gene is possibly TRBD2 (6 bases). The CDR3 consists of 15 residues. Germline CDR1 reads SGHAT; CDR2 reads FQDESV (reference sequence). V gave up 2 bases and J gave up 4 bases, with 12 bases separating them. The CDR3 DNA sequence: TGTGCCAGCAGCTTAAGCAGCGGACTATACAATGAGCAGTTCTTC. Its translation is CASSLSSGLYNEQFF.

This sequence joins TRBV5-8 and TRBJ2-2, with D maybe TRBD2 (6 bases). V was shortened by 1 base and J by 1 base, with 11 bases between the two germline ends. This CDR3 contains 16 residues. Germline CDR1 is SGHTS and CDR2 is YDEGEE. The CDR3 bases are TGTGCCAGCAGCTTGTCGGCGGGGTGGAACACCGGGGAGCTGTTTTTT. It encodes CASSLSAGWNTGELFF. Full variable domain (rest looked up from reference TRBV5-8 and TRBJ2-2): EAGVTQSPTHLIKTRGQQATLRCSPISGHTSVYWYQQALGLGLQFLLWYDEGEERNRGNFPPRFSGRQFPNYSSELNVNALELEDSALYLCASSLSAGWNTGELFFGEGSRLTVL.

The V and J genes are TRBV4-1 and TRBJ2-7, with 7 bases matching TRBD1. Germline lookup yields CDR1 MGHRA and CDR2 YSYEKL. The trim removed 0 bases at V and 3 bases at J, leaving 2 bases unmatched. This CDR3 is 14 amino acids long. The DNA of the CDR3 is TGCGCCAGCAGCCAAGAGGGACAGTACTACGAGCAGTACTTC. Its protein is CASSQEGQYYEQYF.

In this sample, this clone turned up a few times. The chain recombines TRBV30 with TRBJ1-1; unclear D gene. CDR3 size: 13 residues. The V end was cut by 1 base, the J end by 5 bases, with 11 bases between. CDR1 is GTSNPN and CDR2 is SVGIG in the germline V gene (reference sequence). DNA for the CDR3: TGTGCCTGGAGTGCCTCAGGTGAGACTGAAGCTTTCTTT. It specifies CAWSASGETEAFF.